This T cell receptor beta chain was retrieved from a study of CD8+ T cells in alopecia areata. Study observations and caveats: Treatment with tofacitinib significantly lowered scalp clonality and reduced expanded CD8+ clones among the top 100. Affected scalp, especially in alopecia totalis/universalis, had a higher clonality than normal scalp did. TCRs were shared less clearly across patients than in mice, possibly for HLA-related reasons.

Comments on this clone: The antigen is unknown.

The treatment was: oral pan-JAK inhibitor, 5-10 mg twice daily. Peripheral blood and lesional scalp punch biopsies came from alopecia areata patients. The authors extracted RNA and reverse transcribed it into cDNA as the sequencing template. Profiling relied on immunoSEQ multiplex PCR, and the TCRdb table lists in-frame clones only, not all of them. The sample has about 210,000 clones, 35% to 40% seen once. The V gene's germline CDR1 is SGHTA and CDR2 FQGTGA. The CDR3 extends over 15 amino acids. V was clipped by 2 bases and J by 2 bases, with 12 bases between them. This TCR was sampled from a human donor with alopecia areata. The material sequenced was CD4+ T cells sorted from blood, taken at approximately week 30, from a patient treated with tofacitinib. The rearrangement joins TRBV7-3 to TRBJ2-5; D unresolved. The CDR3 DNA follows: TGTGCCAGCAGCTTAGGTGGCAGGCCTCAAGAGACCCAGTACTTC. This translates into CASSLGGRPQETQYF.